This T cell receptor (beta chain) was sequenced during a study of blood T cell repertoires in COVID-19. About the research overall: Material from acute and convalescent COVID-19 was sourced from the United States, Italy and Spain. T cells, B-cell-depleted T cells, or PBMCs provided the cDNA or gDNA that served as material.

Germline V gene lookup returns CDR1 SGHVS and CDR2 FQNEAQ. The CDR3 spans 16 residues. V shed 5 bases, J shed 0 bases, and the junction held 5 bases outside the gene matches. As processed by the authors: Reference gene primer amplification gave estimated nucleated cell counts. TCRdb's table, derived via immunoSEQ multiplex PCR, lists solely in-frame clones and lacks some. V and J calls and clone size come straight from that table; D and trimming were deduced from the DNA. Among about 140,000 clones listed, about nine tenths were seen once. Source material: peripheral blood. This receptor was identified in a man aged 45 to 65 who had recovered from COVID-19. The V gene is TRBV7-8, the J gene TRBJ1-3, with 9 bases identical to TRBD1. The CDR3 protein is CASSVTGGSSGNTIYF. CDR3 DNA: TGTGCCAGCAGCGTGACAGGGGGTAGCTCTGGAAACACCATATATTTT.